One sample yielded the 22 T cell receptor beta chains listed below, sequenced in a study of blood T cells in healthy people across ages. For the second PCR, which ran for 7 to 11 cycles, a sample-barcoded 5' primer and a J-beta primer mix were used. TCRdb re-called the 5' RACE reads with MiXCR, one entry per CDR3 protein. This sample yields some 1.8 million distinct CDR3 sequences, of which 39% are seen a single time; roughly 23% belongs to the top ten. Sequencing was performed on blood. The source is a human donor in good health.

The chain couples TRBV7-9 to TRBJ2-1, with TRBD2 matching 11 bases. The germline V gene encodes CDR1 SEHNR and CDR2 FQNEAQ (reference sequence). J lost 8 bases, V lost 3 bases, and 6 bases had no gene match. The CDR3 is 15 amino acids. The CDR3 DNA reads TGTGCCAGCAGCTTCCGTAGCGGGGGGGCCCATGAGCAGTTCTTC. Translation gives CASSFRSGGAHEQFF.

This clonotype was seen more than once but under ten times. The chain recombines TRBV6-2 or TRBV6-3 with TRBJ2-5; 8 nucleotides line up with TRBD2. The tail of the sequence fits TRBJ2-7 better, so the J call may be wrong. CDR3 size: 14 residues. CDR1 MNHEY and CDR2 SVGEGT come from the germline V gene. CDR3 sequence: CASSYSGSGDEQYF. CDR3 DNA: TGTGCCAGCAGTTACTCGGGTAGCGGGGACGAGCAGTACTTC.

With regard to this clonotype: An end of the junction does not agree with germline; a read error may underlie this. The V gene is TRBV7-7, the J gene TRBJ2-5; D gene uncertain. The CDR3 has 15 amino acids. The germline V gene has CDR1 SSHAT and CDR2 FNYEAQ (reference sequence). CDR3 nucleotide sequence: TGTGCTAGCAGCTTAAGTCCCTCTCGGCAAGAGACCCAGTACTTC. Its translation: CASSLSPSRQETQYF.

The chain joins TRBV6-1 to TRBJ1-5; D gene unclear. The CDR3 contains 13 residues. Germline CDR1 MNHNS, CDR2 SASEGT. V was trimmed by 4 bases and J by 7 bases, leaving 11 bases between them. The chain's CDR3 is CASSGWARQPQHF. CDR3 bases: TGTGCCAGCAGTGGCTGGGCACGCCAGCCCCAGCATTTT.

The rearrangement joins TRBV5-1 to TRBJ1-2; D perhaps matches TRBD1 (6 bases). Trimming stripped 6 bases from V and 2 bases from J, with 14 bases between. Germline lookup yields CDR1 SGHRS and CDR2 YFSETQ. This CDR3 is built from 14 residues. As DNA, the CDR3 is TGCGCCAGCAACAGGGACATAGGGAACTATGGCTACACCTTC. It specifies CASNRDIGNYGYTF. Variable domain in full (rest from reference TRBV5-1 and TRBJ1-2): KAGVTQTPRYLIKTRGQQVTLSCSPISGHRSVSWYQQTPGQGLQFLFEYFSETQRNKGNFPGRFSGRQFSNSRSEMNVSTLELGDSALYLCASNRDIGNYGYTFGSGTRLTVV.

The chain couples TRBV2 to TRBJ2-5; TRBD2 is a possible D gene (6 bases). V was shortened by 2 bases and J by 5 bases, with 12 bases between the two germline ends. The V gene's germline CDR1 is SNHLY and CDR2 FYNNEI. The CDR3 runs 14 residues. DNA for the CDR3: TGTGCCAGCAGTGAATGGAGGAGGGGCGAGACCCAGTACTTC. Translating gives CASSEWRRGETQYF.

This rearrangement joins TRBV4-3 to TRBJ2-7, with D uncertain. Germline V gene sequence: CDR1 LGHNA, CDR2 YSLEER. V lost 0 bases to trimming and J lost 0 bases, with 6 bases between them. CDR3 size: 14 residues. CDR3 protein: CASSQDNYSYEQYF. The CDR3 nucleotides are TGCGCCAGCAGCCAAGATAACTACTCCTACGAGCAGTACTTC.

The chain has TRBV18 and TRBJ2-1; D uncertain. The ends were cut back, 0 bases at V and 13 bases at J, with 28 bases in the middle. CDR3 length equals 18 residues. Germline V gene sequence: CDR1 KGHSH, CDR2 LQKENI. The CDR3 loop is CASSPPKGLTPLQVSQFF. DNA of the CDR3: TGTGCCAGCTCACCACCAAAGGGTCTTACCCCTCTCCAAGTCTCTCAGTTCTTC.

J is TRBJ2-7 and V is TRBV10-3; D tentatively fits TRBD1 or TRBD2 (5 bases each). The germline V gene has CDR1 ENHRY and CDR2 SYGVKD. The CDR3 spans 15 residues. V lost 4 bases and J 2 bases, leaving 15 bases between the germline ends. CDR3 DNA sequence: TGTGCCATCAGTGTACTCGGGACCGACACCTACGAGCAGTACTTC. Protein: CAISVLGTDTYEQYF.

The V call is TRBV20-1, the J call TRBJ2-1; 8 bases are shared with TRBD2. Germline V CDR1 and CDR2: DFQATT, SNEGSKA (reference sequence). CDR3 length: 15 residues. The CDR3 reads CRPDFGGGGPNEQFF. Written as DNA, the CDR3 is TGCAGGCCCGACTTTGGTGGCGGGGGGCCTAATGAGCAGTTCTTC.

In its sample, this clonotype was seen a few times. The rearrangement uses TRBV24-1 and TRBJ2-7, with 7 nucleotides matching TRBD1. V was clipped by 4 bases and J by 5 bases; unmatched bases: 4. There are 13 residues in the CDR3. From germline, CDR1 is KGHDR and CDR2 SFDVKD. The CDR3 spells CATSEGGEDEQYF. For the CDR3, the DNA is TGTGCCACCAGTGAAGGGGGCGAGGACGAGCAGTACTTC.

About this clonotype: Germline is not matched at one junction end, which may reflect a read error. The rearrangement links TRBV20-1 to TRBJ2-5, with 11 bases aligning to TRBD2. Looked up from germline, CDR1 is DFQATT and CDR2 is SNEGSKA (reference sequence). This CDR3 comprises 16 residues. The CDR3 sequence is CSASRSLAGGQEAQYF. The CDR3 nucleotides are TGCAGTGCTAGCCGGTCGTTAGCGGGGGGGCAAGAGGCCCAGTACTTC.

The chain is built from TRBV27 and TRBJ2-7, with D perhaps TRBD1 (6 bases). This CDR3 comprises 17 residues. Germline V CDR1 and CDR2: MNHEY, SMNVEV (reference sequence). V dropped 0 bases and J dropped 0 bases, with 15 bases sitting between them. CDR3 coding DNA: TGTGCCAGCAGTTTATCGGCCGGGACACGGTTCTCCTACGAGCAGTACTTC. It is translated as CASSLSAGTRFSYEQYF.

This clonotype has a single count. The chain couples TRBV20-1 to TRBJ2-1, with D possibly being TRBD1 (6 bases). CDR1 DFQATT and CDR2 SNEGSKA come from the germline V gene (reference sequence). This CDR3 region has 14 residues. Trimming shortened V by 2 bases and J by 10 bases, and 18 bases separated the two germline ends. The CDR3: CSARRQGIFYEQFF. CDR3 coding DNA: TGCAGTGCTAGAAGGCAGGGGATCTTTTACGAGCAGTTCTTC.

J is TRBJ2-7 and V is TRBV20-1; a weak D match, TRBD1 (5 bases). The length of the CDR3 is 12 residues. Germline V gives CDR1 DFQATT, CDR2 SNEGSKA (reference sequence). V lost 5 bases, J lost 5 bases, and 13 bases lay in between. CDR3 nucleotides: TGCAGTGCTCAAAGGGGATCCCACGAGCAGTACTTC. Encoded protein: CSAQRGSHEQYF.

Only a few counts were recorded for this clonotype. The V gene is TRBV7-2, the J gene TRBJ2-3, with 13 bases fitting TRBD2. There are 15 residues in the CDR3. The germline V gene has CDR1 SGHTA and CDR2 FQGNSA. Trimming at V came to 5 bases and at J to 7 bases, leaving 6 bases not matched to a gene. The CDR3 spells CASSPRTSGGHTQYF. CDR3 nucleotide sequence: TGTGCCAGCAGCCCCCGGACTAGCGGGGGACATACGCAGTATTTT.

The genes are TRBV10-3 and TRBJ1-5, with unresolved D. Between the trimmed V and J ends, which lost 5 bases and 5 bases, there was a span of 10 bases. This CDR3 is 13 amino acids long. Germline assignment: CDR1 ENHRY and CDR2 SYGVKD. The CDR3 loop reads CAISKSPDQPQHF. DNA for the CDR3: TGTGCCATCAGTAAAAGTCCCGATCAGCCCCAGCATTTT.

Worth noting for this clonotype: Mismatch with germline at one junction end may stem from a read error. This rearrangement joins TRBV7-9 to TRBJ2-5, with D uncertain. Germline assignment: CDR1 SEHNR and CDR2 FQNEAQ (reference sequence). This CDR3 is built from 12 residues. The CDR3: CANSFQEETQYF. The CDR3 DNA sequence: TGTGCCAACAGCTTCCAGGAGGAGACCCAGTACTTC.

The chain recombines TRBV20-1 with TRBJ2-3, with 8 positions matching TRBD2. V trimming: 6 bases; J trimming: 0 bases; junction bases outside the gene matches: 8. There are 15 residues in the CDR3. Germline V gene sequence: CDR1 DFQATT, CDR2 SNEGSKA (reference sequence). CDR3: CSARQRGPSTDTQYF. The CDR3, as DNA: TGCAGTGCCCGGCAGCGGGGGCCTAGCACAGATACGCAGTATTTT.

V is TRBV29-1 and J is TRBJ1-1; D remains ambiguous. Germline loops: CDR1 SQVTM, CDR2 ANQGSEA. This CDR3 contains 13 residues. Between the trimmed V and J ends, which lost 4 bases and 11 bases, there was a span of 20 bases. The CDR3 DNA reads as TGCAGCGTTGTTACGGGGTTAACACTGAGTGCTTTCTTT. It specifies CSVVTGLTLSAFF.

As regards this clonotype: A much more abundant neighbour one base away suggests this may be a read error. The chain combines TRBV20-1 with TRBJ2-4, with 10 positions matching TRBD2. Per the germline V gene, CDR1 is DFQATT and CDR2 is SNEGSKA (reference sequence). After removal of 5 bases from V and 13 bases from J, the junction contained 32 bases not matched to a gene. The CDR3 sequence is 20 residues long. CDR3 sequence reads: CSAEKSSRQATSGAYNEQYF. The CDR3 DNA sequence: TGCAGTGCTGAAAAATCCTCGCGACAGGCTACTAGCGGGGCTTACAATGAGCAGTACTTC.

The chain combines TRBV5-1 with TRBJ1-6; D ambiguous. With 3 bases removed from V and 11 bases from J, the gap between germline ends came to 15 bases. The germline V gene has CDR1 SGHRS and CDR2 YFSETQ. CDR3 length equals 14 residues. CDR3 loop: CASSSRDGRTPLHF. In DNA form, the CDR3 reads TGCGCCAGCAGCTCCCGTGACGGTCGCACACCCCTCCACTTT.